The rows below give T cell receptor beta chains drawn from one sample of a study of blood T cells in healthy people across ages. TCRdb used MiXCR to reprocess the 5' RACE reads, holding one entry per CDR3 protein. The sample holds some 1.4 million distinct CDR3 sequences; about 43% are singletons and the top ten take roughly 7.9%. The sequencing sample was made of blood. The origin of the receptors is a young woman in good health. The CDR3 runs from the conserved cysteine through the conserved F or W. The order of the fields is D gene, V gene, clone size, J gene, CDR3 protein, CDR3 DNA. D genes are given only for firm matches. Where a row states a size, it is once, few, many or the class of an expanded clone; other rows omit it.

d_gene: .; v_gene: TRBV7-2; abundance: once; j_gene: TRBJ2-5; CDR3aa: CASSRTESRQETQYF; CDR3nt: TGTGCCAGCAGCCGGACCGAATCTCGCCAAGAGACCCAGTACTTC
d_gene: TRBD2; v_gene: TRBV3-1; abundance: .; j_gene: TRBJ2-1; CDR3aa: CASSLLHGLALNEQFF; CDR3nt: TGTGCCAGCAGCCTCCTGCACGGACTAGCCCTCAATGAGCAGTTCTTC
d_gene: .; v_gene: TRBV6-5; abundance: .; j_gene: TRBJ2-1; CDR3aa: CASSSSLGSYEQFF; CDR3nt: TGTGCCAGCAGTTCCTCTCTCGGGAGCTACGAGCAGTTCTTC
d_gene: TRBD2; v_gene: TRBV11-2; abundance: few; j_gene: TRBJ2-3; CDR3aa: CASSLGGGGLTDTQYF; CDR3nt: TGTGCCAGCAGCTTAGGAGGCGGGGGGCTCACAGATACGCAGTATTTT
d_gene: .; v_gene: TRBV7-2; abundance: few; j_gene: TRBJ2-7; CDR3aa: CASSFSAATSEQYF; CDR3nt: TGTGCCAGCAGCTTTTCAGCGGCCACTAGCGAGCAGTACTTC
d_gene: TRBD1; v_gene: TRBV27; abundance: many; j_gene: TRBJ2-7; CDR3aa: CASSSRQGYEQYF; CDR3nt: TGTGCCAGCAGTTCCCGACAGGGCTACGAGCAGTACTTC
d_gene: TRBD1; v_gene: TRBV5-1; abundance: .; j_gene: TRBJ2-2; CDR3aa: CASNAGQVYTGELFF; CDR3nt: TGCGCCAGCAACGCGGGACAGGTTTACACCGGGGAGCTGTTTTTT
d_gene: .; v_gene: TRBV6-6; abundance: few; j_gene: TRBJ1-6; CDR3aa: CASSYNSPGSNSPLHF; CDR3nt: TGTGCCAGCAGTTATAATTCCCCAGGCTCTAATTCACCCCTCCACTTT
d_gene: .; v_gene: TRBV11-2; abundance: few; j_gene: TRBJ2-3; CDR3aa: CASSPGLWTSTDTQYF; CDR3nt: TGTGCCAGCAGCCCGGGACTCTGGACTAGCACAGATACGCAGTATTTT
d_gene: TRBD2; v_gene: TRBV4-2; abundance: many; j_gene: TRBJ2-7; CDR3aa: CASSQEASGSGEQYF; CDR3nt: TGTGCCAGCAGCCAGGAGGCTAGCGGGAGTGGGGAGCAGTACTTC
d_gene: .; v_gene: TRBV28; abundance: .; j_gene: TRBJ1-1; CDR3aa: CASAVWRLDTEAFF; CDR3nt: TGTGCCAGTGCGGTATGGCGATTAGACACTGAAGCTTTCTTT
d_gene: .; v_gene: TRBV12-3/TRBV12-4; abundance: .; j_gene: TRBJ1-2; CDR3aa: CASSFLDYGYTF; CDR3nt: TGTGCCAGTTCTTTCCTTGACTATGGCTACACCTTC
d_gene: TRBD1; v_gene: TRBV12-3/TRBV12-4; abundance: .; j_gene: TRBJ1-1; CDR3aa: CASRTPGQVNTEAFF; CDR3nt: TGTGCCAGCAGGACTCCGGGACAGGTGAACACTGAAGCTTTCTTT
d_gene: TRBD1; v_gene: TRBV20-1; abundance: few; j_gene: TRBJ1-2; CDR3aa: CSLTQGAGGYTF; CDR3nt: TGCAGTCTAACACAGGGGGCAGGGGGCTACACCTTC
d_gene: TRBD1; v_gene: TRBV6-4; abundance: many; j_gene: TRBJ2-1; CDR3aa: CASPRHGTEKDNEQFF; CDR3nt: TGTGCCAGCCCCCGACATGGGACAGAAAAGGACAATGAGCAGTTCTTC
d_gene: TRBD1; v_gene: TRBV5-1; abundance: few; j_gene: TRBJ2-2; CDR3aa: CASGTGWNTGELFF; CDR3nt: TGCGCCAGCGGGACAGGGTGGAACACCGGGGAGCTGTTTTTT
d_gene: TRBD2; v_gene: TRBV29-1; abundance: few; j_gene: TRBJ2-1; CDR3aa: CSVRTSGFHEQFF; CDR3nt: TGCAGCGTTCGGACTAGCGGGTTTCACGAGCAGTTCTTC
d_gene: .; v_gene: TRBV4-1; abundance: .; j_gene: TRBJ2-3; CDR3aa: CASSPTVGGPIFGQYF; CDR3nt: TGCGCCAGCAGCCCGACTGTGGGAGGCCCAATTTTTGGGCAGTATTTT
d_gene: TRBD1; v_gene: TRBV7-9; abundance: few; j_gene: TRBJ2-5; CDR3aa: CASSPRQGPEPYVPEQYF; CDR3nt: TGTGCCAGCAGCCCTCGACAGGGCCCCGAACCCTACGTTCCGGAGCAGTACTTC
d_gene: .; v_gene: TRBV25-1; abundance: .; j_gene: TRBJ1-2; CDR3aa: CASSAGGITNGYTF; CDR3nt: TGTGCCAGCAGCGCCGGGGGGATCACCAACGGCTACACCTTC
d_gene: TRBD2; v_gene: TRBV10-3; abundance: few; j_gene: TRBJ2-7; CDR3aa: CAIRTSGTYEQYF; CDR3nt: TGTGCCATCCGGACTAGCGGTACCTACGAGCAGTACTTC
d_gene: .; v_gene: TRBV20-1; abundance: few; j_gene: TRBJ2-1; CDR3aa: CSARGVTAPNEQFF; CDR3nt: TGCAGTGCTAGGGGGGTTACTGCCCCCAATGAGCAGTTCTTC
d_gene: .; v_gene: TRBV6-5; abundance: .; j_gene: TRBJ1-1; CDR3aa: CASKSGRLRGEAFF; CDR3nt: TGTGCCAGCAAGTCAGGGAGGTTAAGGGGGGAAGCTTTCTTT